The 16 T cell receptor beta chains presented below share a single source sample, sequenced in a study of cytomegalovirus exposure and HLA in healthy donors. The PCR was carried out with 60 Vbeta primers and 13 Jbeta primers. Here immunoSEQ multiplex PCR was the method, and the copy in TCRdb shows in-frame clones only, minus some. This sample has tens of thousands of clones; approximately 75% occur once, and the top ten carry around 7%. Sequenced: PBMCs. The source is a woman in her thirties or forties in good health and CMV-seronegative.

V and J are TRBV7-9 and TRBJ2-1; TRBD1 matches 8 bases. After removal of 4 bases from V and 5 bases from J, the junction contained 1 base not matched to a gene. Per germline, CDR1 SEHNR and CDR2 FQNEAQ (reference sequence). CDR3 length: 13 amino acids. The CDR3 DNA reads as TGTGCCAGCAGCTGGACAGGGAACAATGAGCAGTTCTTC. It encodes CASSWTGNNEQFF.

This chain uses TRBV4-3 with TRBJ2-1; 9 positions agree with TRBD2. This CDR3 contains 16 residues. The V segment lost 1 base and the J segment 9 bases; nucleotides outside the gene matches: 10. Germline assignment: CDR1 LGHNA and CDR2 YSLEER. The CDR3 DNA reads as TGCGCCAGCAGCCAAGGAGTAGCGGGAGAAGAAGGTGAGCAGTTCTTC. It yields the protein CASSQGVAGEEGEQFF.

V gene TRBV5-4 combines with J gene TRBJ2-3, with 12 bases matching TRBD1. V lost 4 bases and J lost 1; bases outside the gene matches: 4. Per germline, CDR1 SGHNT and CDR2 YYREEE (reference sequence). The CDR3 has 16 amino acids. The CDR3 loop reads CASSKRDRGRTDTQYF. CDR3 in DNA: TGTGCCAGCAGCAAGAGGGACAGGGGGCGCACAGATACGCAGTATTTT.

The V and J genes are TRBV5-5 and TRBJ2-7, with D tentatively TRBD1 (6 bases). Germline lookup yields CDR1 SGHKS and CDR2 YYEKEE (reference sequence). Trimming removed 4 bases at V and 0 bases at J, with 8 bases between. The CDR3 consists of 13 residues. CDR3 amino acids: CASSTGSSYEQYF. CDR3 nucleotides: TGTGCCAGCAGCACAGGGAGCTCCTACGAGCAGTACTTC. Based on the CDR3 plus reference TRBV5-5 and TRBJ2-7, the full variable domain is DAGVTQSPTHLIKTRGQQVTLRCSPISGHKSVSWYQQVLGQGPQFIFQYYEKEERGRGNFPDRFSARQFPNYSSELNVNALLLGDSALYLCASSTGSSYEQYFGPGTRLTVT.

This clone was counted a few times. The chain couples TRBV27 to TRBJ1-5; 8 bases are a match to TRBD1. The V gene end was trimmed by 2 bases and the J gene end by 2 bases; junction bases not matched to a gene: 2. The length of the CDR3 is 15 residues. Germline assignment: CDR1 MNHEY and CDR2 SMNVEV (reference sequence). The CDR3 region has the DNA TGTGCCAGCAGTTTAACAGGGGGAGGCAATCAGCCCCAGCATTTT. Amino acids: CASSLTGGGNQPQHF.

CDR3 loop: CASSPGSTNEKLFF. The DNA of the CDR3 is TGTGCCAGCAGTCCAGGGTCAACTAATGAAAAACTGTTTTTT. This chain links TRBV2 with TRBJ1-4, with D tentatively TRBD1 (5 bases). The ends were cut back, 5 bases at V and 0 bases at J, with 7 bases in the middle. This CDR3 region has 14 residues. CDR1 is SNHLY, CDR2 FYNNEI, per germline.

This clone was seen at least ten times. The V and J genes are TRBV4-1 and TRBJ2-7; D unresolved. The germline V gene has CDR1 MGHRA and CDR2 YSYEKL. The V and J ends lost 2 bases and 5 bases respectively, with 19 bases between them. This CDR3 region has 16 residues. CDR3 nucleotide sequence: TGCGCCAGCAGCCAACAACCAAGGCCTGGGCCGGACGAGCAGTACTTC. Protein sequence: CASSQQPRPGPDEQYF.

This chain links TRBV28 with TRBJ2-7; 8 bases line up with TRBD2. This CDR3 region has 13 residues. CDR1 and CDR2 (germline): MDHEN, SYDVKM. V shed 6 bases, J shed 2 bases, and the junction held 3 bases outside the gene matches. The CDR3 is CASRLAGTYEQYF. CDR3 coding DNA: TGTGCCAGCAGATTAGCGGGAACCTACGAGCAGTACTTC.

The genes are TRBV5-1 and TRBJ1-1; 7 nucleotides agree with TRBD1. The V and J ends lost 2 bases and 1 base, in that order; junction bases with no gene match: 5. The CDR3 totals 15 residues. Looked up from germline, CDR1 is SGHRS and CDR2 is YFSETQ. Written as DNA, the CDR3 is TGCGCCAGCAGCTTTACAGGGGCCGGGAACACTGAAGCTTTCTTT. This encodes CASSFTGAGNTEAFF.

V gene TRBV5-4 combines with J gene TRBJ2-1; TRBD1 aligns across 7 bases. Germline trimming cut 3 bases from V and 4 bases from J; bases unmatched to any gene: 7. The germline gives CDR1 SGHNT, CDR2 YYREEE (reference sequence). The CDR3 covers 15 residues. The CDR3, as DNA: TGTGCCAGCAGCTCCCCCACAGGGGAATACAATGAGCAGTTCTTC. Translated: CASSSPTGEYNEQFF.

The rearrangement joins TRBV21-1 to TRBJ2-6; TRBD1 is the table's D call and was not checked against the DNA. TRBV21-1 is a documented pseudogene. This CDR3 is built from 22 residues. CDR3 loop: CASPPRRVGLDRALSGANVLTF. CDR3 in DNA: TGTGCCAGCCCCCCAAGGAGGGTAGGGTTGGACAGGGCCCTTTCTGGGGCCAACGTCCTGACTTTC.

This clone has a handful of counts. The rearrangement links TRBV29-1 to TRBJ1-3; TRBD1 aligns across 7 bases. V gave up 5 bases and J gave up 0 bases; unmatched junction bases: 4. The germline V gene encodes CDR1 SQVTM and CDR2 ANQGSEA. CDR3 length: 14 amino acids. The chain's CDR3 is CSVSGTASGNTIYF. The CDR3 region has the DNA TGCAGCGTTTCCGGGACAGCCTCTGGAAACACCATATATTTT.

This clone has more than one count but fewer than ten. The chain couples TRBV6-1 to TRBJ2-1, with 13 bases fitting TRBD2. Germline-derived CDR1 and CDR2 are MNHNS and SASEGT. V dropped 4 bases and J dropped 1; count of bases not matched to a gene: 7. This CDR3 comprises 18 residues. Written as DNA, the CDR3 is TGTGCCAGCAGTGGGTTGGGGACTAGCGGGAATTCCTACAATGAGCAGTTCTTC. Translated, it gives CASSGLGTSGNSYNEQFF.

The rearrangement links TRBV19 to TRBJ1-3; D is possibly TRBD1 (5 bases). The length of the CDR3 is 14 residues. Trimming left V 7 bases short and J 0 bases short, with 10 bases between. The germline V gene encodes CDR1 LNHDA and CDR2 SQIVND (reference sequence). Here the CDR3 DNA reads TGTGCCAGTAAACAAGACAGCTCTGGAAACACCATATATTTT. Encoded protein: CASKQDSSGNTIYF.

This sequence joins TRBV29-1 and TRBJ2-3; TRBD2 might be the D (6 bases). Trimming removed 1 base from V and 4 bases from J, with 18 bases in between. The CDR3 totals 16 residues. Germline V gives CDR1 SQVTM, CDR2 ANQGSEA. CDR3 sequence (DNA): TGCAGCGTTGAAGGCGGAACTTATGGCGGGGCAGATACGCAGTATTTT. Protein product: CSVEGGTYGGADTQYF.

The chain joins TRBV21-1 to TRBJ2-7; TRBD2 is the table's D call, not checked against the DNA. TRBV21-1 counts as a pseudogene. This CDR3 has 20 amino acids. The CDR3 DNA is TGTGCCAGCACGGGGTGGGGGGTGGTGGGTGCGGGTCTCGGCATGGGTGAGCAGTACTTC. Its protein product is CASTGWGVVGAGLGMGEQYF.